A single sample is the source of the 5 T cell receptor beta chains below, sequenced in a study of T cells after yellow fever vaccination. TCRdb used MiXCR to reprocess the 5' RACE reads, holding one entry per CDR3 protein. Here the sample spans fewer than 650,000 distinct CDR3 sequences, just over 20% being singletons. Sample: PBMCs, taken roughly 20 days after the first yellow fever vaccination. The receptors shown here come from a young man who received the YFV17D yellow fever vaccine.

This clonotype was observed a few times. The DNA is omitted, as the CDR3 cannot be located on it reliably, and the CDR3 follows TCRdb's listing. V gene TRBV27 combines with J gene TRBJ2-1; the table assigns TRBD1, which was not confirmed against the DNA. The CDR3 spans 13 amino acids, including both terminal residues. CDR1 is MNHEY, CDR2 SMNVEV, per germline (reference sequence). This CDR3 reads CASSPFAAGTEFF.

This clonotype appeared a few times. CDR3 sequence: CASSLAVGSSYNEQFF. The CDR3 DNA sequence: TGCGCCAGCAGCTTGGCTGTGGGGAGCTCCTACAATGAGCAGTTCTTC. The rearrangement links TRBV5-1 to TRBJ2-1, with D possibly TRBD2 on 5 matching bases. The CDR3 extends over 16 amino acids. V was cut by 0 bases and J by 0 bases, with 10 bases left in between. Germline loops: CDR1 SGHRS, CDR2 YFSETQ.

This clonotype occurred many times. V and J are TRBV12-3 or TRBV12-4 and TRBJ2-3; weak D call: TRBD2 (5 bases). The CDR3 contains 13 residues. V dropped 8 bases and J dropped 6 bases, with 15 bases sitting between them. This chain's CDR3 is CASGLRESDTQYF. The CDR3 DNA reads as TGTGCCAGCGGGTTAAGGGAGTCCGATACGCAGTATTTT.

This chain joins TRBV29-1 and TRBJ1-1; no definite D call. V was trimmed by 5 bases and J by 0 bases, leaving 10 bases between them. This CDR3 is built from 13 residues. Germline loops: CDR1 SQVTM, CDR2 ANQGSEA. CDR3 nucleotide sequence: TGCAGCGTTTGGGCAGCATTGAACACTGAAGCTTTCTTT. Translated: CSVWAALNTEAFF.

This clonotype was picked up one time. The V call is TRBV12-3 or TRBV12-4, the J call TRBJ2-3; TRBD2 aligns across 10 bases. The J segment lost 2 bases and the V segment lost 0 bases, leaving 5 bases of the junction unmatched. The CDR3 runs to 17 residues. CDR3: CASSLARLAGVTDTQYF. The DNA of the CDR3 is TGTGCCAGCAGTTTAGCGCGGCTAGCGGGAGTCACAGATACGCAGTATTTT.